Each of the 20 T cell receptor beta chains below was sequenced from the same sample in a study of beta chain features in type 1 diabetes. Expressed TCRB transcripts were sequenced after all isolated RNA was converted to cDNA. The table came from immunoSEQ multiplex PCR; TCRdb's copy has only in-frame clones and leaves some out. Here the sample spans a few hundred thousand clones, about 10% being singletons. Specimen: naive CD4+ T cells from blood. Receptor source: a woman in her twenties or thirties in good health.

The gene calls are TRBV11-2 and TRBJ2-1, with D perhaps matching TRBD1 (6 bases). V lost 1 base and J 8 bases, leaving 15 bases between the germline ends. The CDR3 length is 15 residues. Looked up from germline, CDR1 is SGHAT and CDR2 is FQNNGV. The CDR3 sequence is CASSLVTGIIDEQFF. The DNA for the CDR3 is TGTGCCAGCAGCTTAGTAACAGGGATTATCGATGAGCAGTTCTTC. The entire variable domain, with the rest obtained from reference TRBV11-2 and TRBJ2-1, is as follows: EAGVAQSPRYKIIEKRQSVAFWCNPISGHATLYWYQQILGQGPKLLIQFQNNGVVDDSQLPKDRFSAERLKGVDSTLKIQPAKLEDSAVYLCASSLVTGIIDEQFFGPGTRLTVL.

This sequence joins TRBV6-5 and TRBJ2-1; 7 bases agree with TRBD2. Trimming at V came to 9 bases and at J to 4 bases, leaving 12 bases not matched to a gene. The germline V gene has CDR1 MNHEY and CDR2 SVGAGI. This CDR3 has 15 residues. The CDR3 DNA reads as TGTGCCAGTAACGAATGGAGGGAGGGTTACAATGAGCAGTTCTTC. Its translation is CASNEWREGYNEQFF.

This clone was counted a few times. The V call is TRBV28, the J call TRBJ2-1; D is uncertain. V lost 5 bases, J lost 8 bases, and 4 bases lay in between. Per the germline V gene, CDR1 is MDHEN and CDR2 is SYDVKM. The CDR3 covers 10 residues. For the CDR3, the DNA is TGTGCCAGCAGTCTCTATGAGCAGTTCTTC. This gives the protein CASSLYEQFF.

V is TRBV13 and J is TRBJ2-5, with TRBD1 identical over 7 bases. This CDR3 is 13 amino acids long. Trimming at V came to 5 bases and at J to 4 bases, leaving 4 bases not matched to a gene. Germline lookup yields CDR1 PRHDT and CDR2 FYEKMQ (reference sequence). CDR3: CASSLRDRETQYF. CDR3 in DNA: TGTGCCAGCAGCCTAAGGGACAGAGAGACCCAGTACTTC.

This clone was seen a few times. This chain joins TRBV5-4 and TRBJ2-1; 11 bases map to TRBD2. With V trimmed by 4 bases and J by 9 bases, 15 bases remained unmatched. In germline, CDR1 is SGHNT, CDR2 YYREEE (reference sequence). CDR3 size: 17 residues. CDR3 loop: CASSLLALAGVSGEQFF. DNA for the CDR3: TGTGCCAGCAGCCTTCTAGCACTAGCGGGAGTTTCGGGTGAGCAGTTCTTC.

The rearrangement joins TRBV29-1 to TRBJ2-3; the D gene is possibly TRBD2 (5 bases). The V end was cut by 4 bases, the J end by 1 base, with 15 bases between. Germline lookup yields CDR1 SQVTM and CDR2 ANQGSEA. CDR3 length: 15 amino acids. The CDR3 sequence: CSVGRMISGTDTQYF. The CDR3 DNA is TGCAGCGTTGGGAGGATGATCAGCGGCACAGATACGCAGTATTTT.

The rearrangement uses TRBV28 and TRBJ2-6, with TRBD2 matching 11 bases. In germline, CDR1 is MDHEN, CDR2 SYDVKM. The ends lost 6 bases at V and 3 bases at J; junction bases unmatched: 19. This CDR3 spans 21 amino acids. CDR3 residues: CASSHRIGVLAGAGGANVLTF. The CDR3 nucleotides read TGTGCCAGCAGCCACAGGATTGGAGTACTAGCGGGAGCTGGTGGGGCCAACGTCCTGACTTTC.

J is TRBJ2-1 and V is TRBV2, with a possible D match to TRBD1 (6 bases). The germline gives CDR1 SNHLY, CDR2 FYNNEI. This CDR3 region has 12 residues. V lost 8 bases to trimming and J lost 8 bases, with 13 bases between them. This CDR3 is CASRDNLDEQFF. DNA of the CDR3: TGTGCCAGCCGGGACAATTTAGATGAGCAGTTCTTC.

In this sample, this clone turned up a few times. This sequence joins TRBV4-3 and TRBJ2-3; D is perhaps TRBD2 (6 bases). CDR3 length equals 17 residues. V was cut by 4 bases and J by 1 base, with 18 bases left in between. Germline loops: CDR1 LGHNA, CDR2 YSLEER. The CDR3 here is CASSPFVGTSGTDTQYF. The DNA for the CDR3 is TGCGCCAGCAGCCCGTTCGTCGGGACTTCGGGCACAGATACGCAGTATTTT.

The sample holds a few counts of this clone. The chain joins TRBV2 to TRBJ2-5; 8 bases are a match to TRBD2. This CDR3 spans 16 amino acids. Germline V gene data show CDR1 as SNHLY and CDR2 as FYNNEI. The junction had 11 bases not matched to a gene; V was cut back by 4 bases and J by 4 bases. The CDR3 reads CASSVGSGTKGETQYF. The DNA of the CDR3 is TGTGCCAGCAGTGTAGGTAGCGGGACGAAGGGAGAGACCCAGTACTTC.

This chain joins TRBV7-2 and TRBJ2-5, with D perhaps matching TRBD2 (7 bases). With 2 bases removed from V and 5 bases from J, the gap between germline ends came to 21 bases. CDR1 SGHTA and CDR2 FQGNSA come from the germline V gene. The CDR3 consists of 17 residues. The CDR3 nucleotides are TGTGCCAGCAGCTTAATTGGACGGGGCGGGGGCCCGGAGACCCAGTACTTC. It codes for CASSLIGRGGGPETQYF.

The rearrangement uses TRBV5-1 and TRBJ1-4; D gene uncertain. The CDR3 spans 14 residues. V lost 0 bases to trimming and J lost 6 bases, with 9 bases between them. The germline V gene encodes CDR1 SGHRS and CDR2 YFSETQ. As DNA, the CDR3 is TGCGCCAGCAGCTTGGACAGTGGTGATGAAAAACTGTTTTTT. Its translation: CASSLDSGDEKLFF.

V usage is TRBV2 and J usage is TRBJ2-7; 9 bases align to TRBD2. The length of the CDR3 is 14 residues. Germline V gene lookup returns CDR1 SNHLY and CDR2 FYNNEI. Losses at the gene ends were 4 bases for V and 3 bases for J; bases not matched to a gene: 4. This CDR3 reads CASSVSGGFYEQYF. CDR3 in DNA: TGTGCCAGCAGTGTTAGCGGGGGCTTCTACGAGCAGTACTTC.

The chain recombines TRBV5-1 with TRBJ2-7; TRBD1 is a possible D gene (6 bases). The CDR3 consists of 13 residues. The V gene's germline CDR1 is SGHRS and CDR2 YFSETQ. V lost 0 bases and J 6 bases, leaving 10 bases between the germline ends. This CDR3 reads CASSLEAGAEQYF. The CDR3 DNA is TGCGCCAGCAGCTTGGAGGCAGGGGCCGAGCAGTACTTC.

The chain couples TRBV29-1 to TRBJ1-5; 7 nucleotides align to TRBD1. The J segment lost 2 bases and the V segment lost 6 bases, leaving 4 bases of the junction unmatched. Germline V lookup: CDR1 SQVTM, CDR2 ANQGSEA. The length of the CDR3 is 13 residues. The CDR3 is CSVRDSGNQPQHF. The CDR3 DNA follows: TGCAGCGTCCGGGACAGTGGCAATCAGCCCCAGCATTTT.

This chain uses TRBV15 with TRBJ2-5; 9 positions match TRBD2. V gave up 1 base and J gave up 4 bases; unmatched junction bases: 4. This CDR3 comprises 15 residues. Germline V gives CDR1 LNHNV, CDR2 YYDKDF (reference sequence). The CDR3 spells CATSRGTSDGETQYF. In DNA, the CDR3 is TGTGCCACCAGCAGAGGGACTAGCGACGGAGAGACCCAGTACTTC.

This clone was picked up a small number of times. The V and J genes are TRBV28 and TRBJ2-1, with TRBD1 identical over 8 bases. V was clipped by 7 bases and J by 3 bases; unmatched bases: 8. The CDR3 runs 15 residues. CDR1 MDHEN and CDR2 SYDVKM come from the germline V gene. CDR3 sequence reads: CASIGQGNFYNEQFF. The CDR3 coding sequence is TGTGCCAGCATCGGACAGGGTAATTTCTACAATGAGCAGTTCTTC.

The V gene is TRBV19, the J gene TRBJ2-1; the match to TRBD1 covers 9 bases. This CDR3 has 13 amino acids. Germline CDR1 reads LNHDA; CDR2 reads SQIVND (reference sequence). With 6 bases clipped from V and 6 bases from J, the junction kept 3 bases outside the gene matches. This chain's CDR3 is CASSSTGGNEQFF. CDR3 bases: TGTGCCAGTAGCTCGACAGGGGGCAATGAGCAGTTCTTC.

This clone came up a few times. J is TRBJ1-1 and V is TRBV2, with D unclear. CDR1 SNHLY and CDR2 FYNNEI come from the germline V gene. The CDR3 consists of 15 residues. With 11 bases removed from V and 4 bases from J, the gap between germline ends came to 23 bases. The CDR3 reads CAGETHKMGSTEAFF. The CDR3 DNA sequence: TGTGCCGGAGAAACCCACAAAATGGGTAGCACTGAAGCTTTCTTT.

This clone appeared a few times. Here the CDR3 reads CASSPPTAPGELFF. The CDR3 DNA is TGTGCCAGCTCACCACCGACAGCGCCCGGGGAGCTGTTTTTT. J is TRBJ2-2 and V is TRBV18, with D possibly matching TRBD1 (5 bases). V lost 0 bases and J lost 6, with 8 bases in between. The germline CDR1 and CDR2 sequences are KGHSH and LQKENI. This CDR3 comprises 14 residues.